The TCR beta chain described here comes from a study of T-cell memory formation after mild COVID-19. Germline CDR1 and CDR2: SEHNR and FQNEAQ (reference sequence). CDR3 length equals 14 residues. The V and J ends lost 5 bases and 8 bases, in that order; junction bases with no gene match: 6. This clonotype was counted between two and nine times. TCRdb passed the 5' RACE reads through MiXCR, listing each CDR3 protein once. The sample lists 280,000 or so distinct CDR3 sequences, less than 9.5% occurring once. This TCR was sampled from a man aged 18 to 29 who had mild COVID-19 (a few samples of this study predate the infection). Cell type and time point are not known. The chain recombines TRBV7-9 with TRBJ1-4; 9 nucleotides match TRBD1. Sequenced material: PBMCs or a T cell subset sorted from them (not recorded which). The CDR3 protein is CASSQGQGVEKLFF. The CDR3 coding sequence is TGTGCCAGCAGCCAGGGACAGGGTGTGGAAAAACTGTTTTTT. The full variable domain, rest sourced from reference TRBV7-9 and TRBJ1-4, is DTGVSQNPRHKITKRGQNVTFRCDPISEHNRLYWYRQTLGQGPEFLTYFQNEAQLEKSRLLSDRFSAERPKGSFSTLEIQRTEQGDSAMYLCASSQGQGVEKLFFGSGTQLSVL.